The clone carrying this TCR beta chain has only a few counts. Noted time point: after preoperative PTX-NDP chemotherapy. These data are taken from a study of esophageal squamous cell carcinoma under preoperative chemotherapy. Study information: Samples included peripheral blood T cells as well as tumor-infiltrating lymphocytes.

TCRdb re-called the PCR reads through MiXCR, storing one row per CDR3 protein. Of about 32,000 distinct CDR3 sequences detected, under 60% appear once; the ten largest clones hold more than 20%. The CDR3 covers 16 residues. V gave up 1 base and J gave up 3 bases, with 15 bases separating them. The germline V gene encodes CDR1 MNHEY and CDR2 SVGEGT. The clonotype originates from a human donor with esophageal squamous cell carcinoma. The donor label of this sample is uncertain. This chain connects TRBV6-2 or TRBV6-3 to TRBJ1-1; D gene uncertain. Sampling took place from a patient given preoperative chemotherapy. The CDR3 sequence is CASSYWFSVSDTEAFF. CDR3 nucleotides: TGTGCCAGCAGTTACTGGTTTTCCGTGTCGGACACTGAAGCTTTCTTT.